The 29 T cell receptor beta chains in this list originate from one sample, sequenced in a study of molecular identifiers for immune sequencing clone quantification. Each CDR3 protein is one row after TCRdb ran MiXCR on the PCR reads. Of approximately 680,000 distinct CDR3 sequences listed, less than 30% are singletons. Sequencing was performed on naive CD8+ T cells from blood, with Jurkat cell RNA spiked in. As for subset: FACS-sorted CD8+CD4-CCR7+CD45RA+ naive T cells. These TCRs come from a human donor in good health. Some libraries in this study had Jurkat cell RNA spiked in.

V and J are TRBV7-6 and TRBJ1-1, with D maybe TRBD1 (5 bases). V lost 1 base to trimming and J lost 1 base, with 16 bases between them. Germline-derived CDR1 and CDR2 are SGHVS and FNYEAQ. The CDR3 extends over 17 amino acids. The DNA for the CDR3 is TGTGCCAGCAGCTTAGAACAGGCGGGAGCCCCGAACACTGAAGCTTTCTTT. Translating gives CASSLEQAGAPNTEAFF.

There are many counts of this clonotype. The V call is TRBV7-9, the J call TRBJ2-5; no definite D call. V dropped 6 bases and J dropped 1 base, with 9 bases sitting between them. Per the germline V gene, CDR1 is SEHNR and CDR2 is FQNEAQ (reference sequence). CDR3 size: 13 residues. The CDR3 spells CASRNRAQETQYF. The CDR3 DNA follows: TGTGCCAGCAGAAATCGGGCCCAAGAGACCCAGTACTTC.

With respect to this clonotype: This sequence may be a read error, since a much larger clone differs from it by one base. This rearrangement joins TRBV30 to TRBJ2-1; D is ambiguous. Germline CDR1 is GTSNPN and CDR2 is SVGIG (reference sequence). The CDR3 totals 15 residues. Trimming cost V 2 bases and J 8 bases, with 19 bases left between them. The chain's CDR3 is CAWSIIAPNYDEQFF. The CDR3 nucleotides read TGTGCCTGGAGTATAATAGCCCCGAATTACGATGAGCAGTTCTTC.

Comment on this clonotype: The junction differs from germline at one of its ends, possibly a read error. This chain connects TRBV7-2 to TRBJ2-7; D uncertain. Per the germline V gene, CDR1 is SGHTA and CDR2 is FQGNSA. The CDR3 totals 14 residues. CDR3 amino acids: CAGSLDSGVIEQYF. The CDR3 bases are TGTGCCGGCAGCTTAGATAGTGGGGTCATCGAGCAGTACTTC.

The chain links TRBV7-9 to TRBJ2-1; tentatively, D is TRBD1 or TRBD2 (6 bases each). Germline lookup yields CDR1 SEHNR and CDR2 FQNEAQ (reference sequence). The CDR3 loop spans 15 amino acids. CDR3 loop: CTSSAAGHSYNEQFF. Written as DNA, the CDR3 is TGTACTAGCAGCGCCGCGGGACACTCCTACAATGAGCAGTTCTTC.

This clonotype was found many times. The CDR3 reads CASSLVGTGHNQPQHF. As DNA, the CDR3 is TGTGCCAGCAGCTTGGTGGGGACAGGGCATAATCAGCCCCAGCATTTT. V is TRBV5-5 and J is TRBJ1-5, with TRBD1 matching 9 bases. The CDR3 consists of 16 residues. Unmatched junction bases numbered 5, after V lost 0 bases and J lost 4 bases. Looked up from germline, CDR1 is SGHKS and CDR2 is YYEKEE (reference sequence).

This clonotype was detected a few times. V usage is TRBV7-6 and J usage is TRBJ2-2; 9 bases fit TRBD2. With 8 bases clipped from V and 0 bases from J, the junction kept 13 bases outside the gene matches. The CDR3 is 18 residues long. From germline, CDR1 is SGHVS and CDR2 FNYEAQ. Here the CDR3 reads CASGLLQRGETNTGELFF. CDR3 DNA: TGTGCCAGCGGACTTTTGCAGCGGGGGGAAACGAACACCGGGGAGCTGTTTTTT. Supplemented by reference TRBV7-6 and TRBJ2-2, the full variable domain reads GAGVSQSPRYKVTKRGQDVALRCDPISGHVSLYWYRQALGQGPEFLTYFNYEAQQDKSGLPNDRFSAERPEGSISTLTIQRTEQRDSAMYRCASGLLQRGETNTGELFFGEGSRLTVL.

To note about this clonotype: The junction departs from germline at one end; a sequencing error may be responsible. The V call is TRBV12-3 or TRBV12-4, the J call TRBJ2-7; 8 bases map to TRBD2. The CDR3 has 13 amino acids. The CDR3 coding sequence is TGTGCCTGCAGTTTAGCGGGGAGGGGCGAGCAGTACTTC. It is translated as CACSLAGRGEQYF.

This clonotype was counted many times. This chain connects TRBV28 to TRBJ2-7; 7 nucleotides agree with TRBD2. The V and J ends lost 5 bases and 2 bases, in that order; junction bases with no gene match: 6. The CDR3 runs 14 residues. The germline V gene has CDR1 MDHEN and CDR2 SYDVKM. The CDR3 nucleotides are TGTGCCAGCAGTATGGCGGGAGTCACCTACGAGCAGTACTTC. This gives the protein CASSMAGVTYEQYF.

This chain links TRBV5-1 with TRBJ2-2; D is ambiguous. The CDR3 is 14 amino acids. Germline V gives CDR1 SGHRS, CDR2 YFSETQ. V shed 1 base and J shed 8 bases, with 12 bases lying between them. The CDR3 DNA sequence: TGCGCCAGCAGCTTGTTTTCGTCTTCTGGGGAGCTGTTTTTT. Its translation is CASSLFSSSGELFF.

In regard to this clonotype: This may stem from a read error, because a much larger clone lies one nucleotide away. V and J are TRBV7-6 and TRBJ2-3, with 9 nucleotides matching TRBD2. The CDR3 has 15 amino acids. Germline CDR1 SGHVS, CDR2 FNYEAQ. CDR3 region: CASSLAGQPIDTQYF. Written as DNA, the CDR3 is TGTGCCAGCAGCCTAGCGGGACAACCCATAGATACGCAGTATTTT. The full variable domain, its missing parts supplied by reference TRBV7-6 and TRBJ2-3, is GAGVSQSPRYKVTKRGQDVALRCDPISGHVSLYWYRQALGQGPEFLTYFNYEAQQDKSGLPNDRFSAERPEGSISTLTIQRTEQRDSAMYRCASSLAGQPIDTQYFGPGTRLTVL.

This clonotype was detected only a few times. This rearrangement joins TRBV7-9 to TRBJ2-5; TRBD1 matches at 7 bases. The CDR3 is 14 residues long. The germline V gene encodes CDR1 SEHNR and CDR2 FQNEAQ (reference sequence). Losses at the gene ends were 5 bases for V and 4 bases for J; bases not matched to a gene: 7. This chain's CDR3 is CASSPSAGGETQYF. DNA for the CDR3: TGTGCCAGCAGCCCATCCGCAGGGGGAGAGACCCAGTACTTC.

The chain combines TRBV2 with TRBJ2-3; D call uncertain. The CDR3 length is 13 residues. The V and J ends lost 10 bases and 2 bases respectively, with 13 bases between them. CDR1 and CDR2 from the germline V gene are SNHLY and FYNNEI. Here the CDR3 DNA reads TGTGCCACAACAGCGTGGCCCACAGATACGCAGTATTTT. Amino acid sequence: CATTAWPTDTQYF.

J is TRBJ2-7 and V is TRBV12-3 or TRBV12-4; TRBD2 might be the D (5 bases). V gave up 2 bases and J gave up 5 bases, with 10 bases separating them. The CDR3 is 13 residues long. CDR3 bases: TGTGCCAGCAGTTTACCGGGGTGGCACGAGCAGTACTTC. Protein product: CASSLPGWHEQYF.

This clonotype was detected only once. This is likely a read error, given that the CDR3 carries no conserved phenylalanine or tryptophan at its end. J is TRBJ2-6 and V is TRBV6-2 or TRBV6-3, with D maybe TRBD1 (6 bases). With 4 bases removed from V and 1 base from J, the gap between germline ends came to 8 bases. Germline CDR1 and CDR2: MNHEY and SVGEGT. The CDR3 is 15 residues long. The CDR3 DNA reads TGTGCCAGCAGTTCCCAGGGGTCTGGGGCCAACGTCCTGACTTTA. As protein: CASSSQGSGANVLTL.

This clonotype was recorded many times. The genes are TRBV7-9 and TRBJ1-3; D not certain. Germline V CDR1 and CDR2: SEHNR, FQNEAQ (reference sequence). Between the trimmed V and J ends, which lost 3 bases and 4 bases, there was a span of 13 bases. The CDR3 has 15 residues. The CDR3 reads CASSFKELRGNTIYF. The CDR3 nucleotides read TGTGCCAGCAGCTTTAAGGAATTGAGGGGAAACACCATATATTTT.

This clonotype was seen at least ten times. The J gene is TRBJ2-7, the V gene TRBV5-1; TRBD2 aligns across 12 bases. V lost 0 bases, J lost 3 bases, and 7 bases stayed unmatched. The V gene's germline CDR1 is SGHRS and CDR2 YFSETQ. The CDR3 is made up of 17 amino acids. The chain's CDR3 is CASSLGLGTSGFYEQYF. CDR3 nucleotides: TGCGCCAGCAGCTTGGGCCTGGGGACTAGCGGGTTCTACGAGCAGTACTTC.

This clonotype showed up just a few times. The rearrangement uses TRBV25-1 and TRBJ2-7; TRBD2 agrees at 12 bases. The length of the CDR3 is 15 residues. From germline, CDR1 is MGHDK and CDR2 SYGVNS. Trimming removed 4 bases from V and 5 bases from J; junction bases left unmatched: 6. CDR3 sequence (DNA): TGTGCCAGCAGTGCCTTCCGACTAGCGGGGGACGAGCAGTACTTC. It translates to CASSAFRLAGDEQYF.

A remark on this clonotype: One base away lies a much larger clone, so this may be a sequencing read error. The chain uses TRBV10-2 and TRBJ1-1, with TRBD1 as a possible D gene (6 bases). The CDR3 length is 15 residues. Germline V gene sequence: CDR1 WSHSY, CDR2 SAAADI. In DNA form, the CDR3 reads TGCGCCACCCGCGGGGGGGGCGGGGTGAAAACTGAAGCTTTCTTT. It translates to CATRGGGGVKTEAFF.

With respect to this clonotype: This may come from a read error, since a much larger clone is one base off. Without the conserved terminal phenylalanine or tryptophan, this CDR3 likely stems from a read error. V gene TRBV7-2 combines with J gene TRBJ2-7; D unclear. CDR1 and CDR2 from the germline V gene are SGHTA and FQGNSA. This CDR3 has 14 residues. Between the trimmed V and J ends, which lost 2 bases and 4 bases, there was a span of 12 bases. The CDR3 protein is CASSLIWPSYEQYS. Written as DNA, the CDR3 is TGTGCCAGCAGCTTAATCTGGCCCTCTTACGAGCAGTACTCC.

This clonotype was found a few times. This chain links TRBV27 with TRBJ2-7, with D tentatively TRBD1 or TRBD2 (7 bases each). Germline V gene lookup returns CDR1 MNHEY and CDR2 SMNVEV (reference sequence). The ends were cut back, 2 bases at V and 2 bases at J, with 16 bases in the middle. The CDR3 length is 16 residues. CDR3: CASSLGGGTDPYEQYF. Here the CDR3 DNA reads TGTGCCAGCAGTTTAGGGGGGGGGACAGACCCCTACGAGCAGTACTTC.

CDR3 amino acids: CSAREGQRTEAFF. CDR3 in DNA: TGCAGTGCTAGAGAAGGGCAGCGGACTGAAGCTTTCTTT. The V and J genes are TRBV20-1 and TRBJ1-1; D gene unclear. Germline V gene sequence: CDR1 DFQATT, CDR2 SNEGSKA (reference sequence). This CDR3 has 13 amino acids. V lost 0 bases to trimming and J lost 5 bases, with 10 bases between them.

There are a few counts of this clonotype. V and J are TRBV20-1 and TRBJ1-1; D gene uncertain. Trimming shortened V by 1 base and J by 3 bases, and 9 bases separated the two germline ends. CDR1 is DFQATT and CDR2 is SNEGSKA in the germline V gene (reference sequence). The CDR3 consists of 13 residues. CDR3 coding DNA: TGCAGTGCTAGAGCCCGCGGGGACACTGAAGCTTTCTTT. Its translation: CSARARGDTEAFF.

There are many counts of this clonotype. The DNA of the CDR3 is TGTGCCAGCAGCTTAGCGGCAGGGGGCTCTAGGTACGAGCAGTACTTC. As protein: CASSLAAGGSRYEQYF. The chain uses TRBV7-6 and TRBJ2-7; 8 positions match TRBD1. With V trimmed by 0 bases and J by 4 bases, 8 bases remained unmatched. CDR1 and CDR2 (germline): SGHVS, FNYEAQ. This CDR3 spans 16 amino acids.

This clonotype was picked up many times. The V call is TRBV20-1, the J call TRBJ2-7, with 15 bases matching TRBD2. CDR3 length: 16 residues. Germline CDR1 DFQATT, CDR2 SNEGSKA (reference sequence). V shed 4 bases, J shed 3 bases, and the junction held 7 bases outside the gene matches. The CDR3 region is CSATAPGLAGGYEQYF. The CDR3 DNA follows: TGCAGTGCTACGGCCCCGGGACTAGCGGGAGGCTACGAGCAGTACTTC.

Here the CDR3 reads CASSIGFGVEETQYF. Written as DNA, the CDR3 is TGTGCCAGTAGTATAGGGTTCGGGGTAGAAGAGACCCAGTACTTC. The V and J genes are TRBV19 and TRBJ2-5; perhaps TRBD2 as D (5 bases). CDR1 is LNHDA, CDR2 SQIVND, per germline (reference sequence). The ends were cut back, 1 base at V and 3 bases at J, with 12 bases in the middle. This CDR3 is 15 amino acids long. Combining the CDR3 with reference TRBV19 and TRBJ2-5 gives the whole variable domain DGGITQSPKYLFRKEGQNVTLSCEQNLNHDAMYWYRQDPGQGLRLIYYSQIVNDFQKGDIAEGYSVSREKKESFPLTVTSAQKNPTAFYLCASSIGFGVEETQYFGPGTRLLVL.

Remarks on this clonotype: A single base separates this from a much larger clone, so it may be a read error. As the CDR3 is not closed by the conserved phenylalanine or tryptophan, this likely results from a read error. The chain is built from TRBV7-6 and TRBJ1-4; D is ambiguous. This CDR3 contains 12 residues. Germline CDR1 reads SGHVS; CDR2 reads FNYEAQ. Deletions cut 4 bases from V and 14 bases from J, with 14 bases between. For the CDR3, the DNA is TGTGCCAGCAGCTCTGCGGACTTGAGGCTGTTTATT. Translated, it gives CASSSADLRLFI.

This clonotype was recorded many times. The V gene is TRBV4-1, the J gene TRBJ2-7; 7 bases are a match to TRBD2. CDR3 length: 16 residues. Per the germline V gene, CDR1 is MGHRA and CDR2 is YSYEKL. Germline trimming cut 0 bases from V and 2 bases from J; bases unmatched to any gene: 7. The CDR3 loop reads CASSQDPVAGPYEQYF. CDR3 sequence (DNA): TGCGCCAGCAGCCAAGATCCGGTAGCGGGCCCCTACGAGCAGTACTTC.

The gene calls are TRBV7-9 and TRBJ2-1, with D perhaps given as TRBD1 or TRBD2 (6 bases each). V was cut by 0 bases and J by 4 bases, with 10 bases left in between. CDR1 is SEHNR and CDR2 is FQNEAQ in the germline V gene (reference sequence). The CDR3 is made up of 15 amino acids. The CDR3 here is CASSLARGLYNEQFF. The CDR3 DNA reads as TGTGCCAGCAGCTTAGCCCGGGGGCTGTACAATGAGCAGTTCTTC.